This TCR beta chain was found in a study of shared clonotypes between healthy human individuals. Assay: immunoSEQ multiplex PCR; the TCRdb copy retains only in-frame clones and omits some. The data hold 2 million to 2.5 million clones, with just under 95% observed a single time. On this clone itself: In the same sample, other DNA sequences code for this CDR3.

Naive CD8 isolation took CD45RO-negative cells positively selected for CCR7 and excluded terminally differentiated effector memory CD45RA+ cells. Donors were healthy HIV-negative adults without recent acute infections or vaccinations. Trimming at V came to 0 bases and at J to 4 bases, leaving 2 bases not matched to a gene. Germline CDR1 SGHAT, CDR2 FQNNGV. The CDR3 loop spans 15 amino acids. The sample taken for sequencing was naive CD8+ T cells sorted from blood. This clonotype was obtained from a man younger than 35 in good health. The genes are TRBV11-2 and TRBJ2-1; 8 nucleotides match TRBD2. CDR3 loop: CASSLEGGGYNEQFF. DNA of the CDR3: TGTGCCAGCAGCTTAGAGGGCGGGGGGTACAATGAGCAGTTCTTC.